The 27 T cell receptor beta chains given below trace back to one sample, sequenced in a study of shared clonotypes between healthy human individuals. CD45RO-negative, CCR7-selected cells formed the naive CD8 fraction, which excluded terminally differentiated effector memory CD45RA+ cells. TCRdb's table, derived via immunoSEQ multiplex PCR, lists solely in-frame clones and lacks some. The top ten clones hold more than 1.5% of a sample with roughly 2,000,000 clones, 93% of them seen once. The sequencing input was naive CD8+ T cells from PBMCs. Receptor source: a man between 18 and 29 years old in good health. Some clones in this sample may be carry-over from other donors' samples.

This clone was observed once. The CDR3 spells CASSARTGDDEQYF. CDR3 coding DNA: TGTGCCAGCAGCGCGAGGACAGGGGACGACGAGCAGTACTTC. The chain links TRBV9 to TRBJ2-7, with 9 bases that match TRBD1. This CDR3 contains 14 residues. The V segment lost 3 bases and the J segment 5 bases; nucleotides outside the gene matches: 6. The germline gives CDR1 SGDLS, CDR2 YYNGEE.

The CDR3 spells CASSLSGARGGNTIYF. The CDR3 DNA reads as TGTGCCAGCAGTTTATCTGGGGCCAGGGGTGGAAACACCATATATTTT. V is TRBV28 and J is TRBJ1-3; possibly TRBD1 for D (6 bases). V gave up 1 base and J gave up 3 bases, with 13 bases separating them. Per germline, CDR1 MDHEN and CDR2 SYDVKM. The CDR3 length is 16 residues.

The chain is built from TRBV2 and TRBJ1-5; perhaps TRBD1 as D (5 bases). Trimming took off 2 bases at V and 2 bases at J, with 10 bases between the two ends. The CDR3 has 15 residues. CDR1 is SNHLY and CDR2 is FYNNEI in the germline V gene. The DNA of the CDR3 is TGTGCCAGCAGTGAATGGGGGGATGGCAATCAGCCCCAGCATTTT. Amino acids: CASSEWGDGNQPQHF.

The chain recombines TRBV6-6 with TRBJ2-1; D gene unclear. The CDR3 is 12 residues long. CDR1 and CDR2 (germline): MNHNY, SVGAGI (reference sequence). Deletions cut 5 bases from V and 15 bases from J, with 17 bases between. The CDR3 DNA is TGTGCCAGCAGTCCCAATCTTTTCTTTTGGTTCTTC. Translated, it gives CASSPNLFFWFF.

J is TRBJ2-1 and V is TRBV7-6; D not resolved. Germline values: CDR1 SGHVS, CDR2 FNYEAQ. The CDR3 covers 12 residues. V lost 1 base and J lost 6, with 4 bases in between. The CDR3 loop reads CASSLGFNEQFF. The CDR3 DNA reads TGTGCCAGCAGCTTAGGGTTCAATGAGCAGTTCTTC. The whole variable domain, remainder taken from reference TRBV7-6 and TRBJ2-1, is GAGVSQSPRYKVTKRGQDVALRCDPISGHVSLYWYRQALGQGPEFLTYFNYEAQQDKSGLPNDRFSAERPEGSISTLTIQRTEQRDSAMYRCASSLGFNEQFFGPGTRLTVL.

The chain employs TRBV28 and TRBJ2-2, with 8 bases aligning to TRBD2. This CDR3 contains 16 residues. Germline trimming cut 4 bases from V and 5 bases from J; bases unmatched to any gene: 9. CDR1 and CDR2 (germline): MDHEN, SYDVKM. The CDR3 reads CASSSPREGLTGELFF. The DNA for the CDR3 is TGTGCCAGCAGTTCCCCCCGGGAGGGCCTGACCGGGGAGCTGTTTTTT.

The chain has TRBV13 and TRBJ2-1; D ambiguous. V dropped 6 bases and J dropped 6 bases, with 12 bases sitting between them. The CDR3 runs 13 residues. Germline CDR1 is PRHDT and CDR2 is FYEKMQ (reference sequence). The CDR3 nucleotides are TGTGCCAGCAGTCAGGCCCCCAGCAATGAGCAGTTCTTC. Translation: CASSQAPSNEQFF.

The CDR3 nucleotides are TGTGCCAGCAGCCTTAACAGGGTTTCAAACACTGAAGCTTTCTTT. The encoded protein is CASSLNRVSNTEAFF. The genes are TRBV27 and TRBJ1-1; perhaps TRBD1 as D (6 bases). The V end lost 6 bases, the J end lost 2 bases, and 16 bases lay between the germline ends. Germline V gives CDR1 MNHEY, CDR2 SMNVEV (reference sequence). The CDR3 consists of 15 residues.

Worth noting for this clone: The sample has other DNA sequences that encode this CDR3 too. The chain couples TRBV5-1 to TRBJ2-7; TRBD1 is a possible D gene (6 bases). Between the trimmed V and J ends, which lost 5 bases and 3 bases, there was a span of 6 bases. The V gene's germline CDR1 is SGHRS and CDR2 YFSETQ. CDR3 length equals 11 residues. CDR3 loop: CASRTGYEQYF. CDR3 nucleotide sequence: TGCGCCAGCAGGACAGGCTACGAGCAGTACTTC. The whole variable domain, filled in from reference TRBV5-1 and TRBJ2-7, reads KAGVTQTPRYLIKTRGQQVTLSCSPISGHRSVSWYQQTPGQGLQFLFEYFSETQRNKGNFPGRFSGRQFSNSRSEMNVSTLELGDSALYLCASRTGYEQYFGPGTRLTVT.

This chain uses TRBV13 with TRBJ1-1; weak D call: TRBD1 (6 bases). V was trimmed by 0 bases and J by 4 bases, leaving 12 bases between them. The CDR3 is 15 amino acids. Germline lookup yields CDR1 PRHDT and CDR2 FYEKMQ (reference sequence). The CDR3 DNA reads as TGTGCCAGCAGCTTAGGGCCTCGGGGGCTCACTGAAGCTTTCTTT. Protein: CASSLGPRGLTEAFF.

The gene calls are TRBV4-1 and TRBJ1-5, with D hard to call. The CDR3 covers 16 residues. CDR1 is MGHRA, CDR2 YSYEKL, per germline. The V and J ends lost 1 base and 0 bases respectively, with 10 bases between them. CDR3 coding DNA: TGCGCCAGCAGCCAAGTTTCGGGGTATAGCAATCAGCCCCAGCATTTT. The encoded protein is CASSQVSGYSNQPQHF.

To note about this clone: In the same sample, other DNA sequences code for this CDR3. The genes are TRBV9 and TRBJ2-7; 7 positions match TRBD1. With 4 bases clipped from V and 6 bases from J, the junction kept 4 bases outside the gene matches. The CDR3 totals 12 residues. Germline CDR1 is SGDLS and CDR2 is YYNGEE. CDR3 in amino acids: CASSTNRGEQYF. DNA for the CDR3: TGTGCCAGCAGCACTAACAGGGGCGAGCAGTACTTC.

The chain employs TRBV28 and TRBJ2-7; the D gene is possibly TRBD2 (6 bases). In germline, CDR1 is MDHEN, CDR2 SYDVKM. The CDR3 covers 14 residues. V was trimmed by 8 bases and J by 5 bases, leaving 19 bases between them. The CDR3 DNA follows: TGTGCCAGCGTTACCGGGAGAAGGAAAAACGAGCAGTACTTC. Translation gives CASVTGRRKNEQYF. The whole variable domain, remainder taken from reference TRBV28 and TRBJ2-7, is DVKVTQSSRYLVKRTGEKVFLECVQDMDHENMFWYRQDPGLGLRLIYFSYDVKMKEKGDIPEGYSVSREKKERFSLILESASTNQTSMYLCASVTGRRKNEQYFGPGTRLTVT.

The chain couples TRBV6-1 to TRBJ2-2; no reliable D call. Germline CDR1 is MNHNS and CDR2 is SASEGT. The V end was cut by 7 bases, the J end by 5 bases, with 14 bases between. The CDR3 length is 14 residues. This CDR3 reads CASISHLGTGELFF. CDR3 coding DNA: TGTGCCAGCATATCTCACCTAGGTACCGGGGAGCTGTTTTTT.

This rearrangement joins TRBV4-2 to TRBJ2-7; 7 nucleotides align to TRBD2. The CDR3 length is 18 residues. After removal of 2 bases from V and 2 bases from J, the junction contained 15 bases not matched to a gene. Looked up from germline, CDR1 is LGHNA and CDR2 is YNFKEQ. The CDR3, as DNA: TGTGCCAGCAGCCAAAACAGTAGGCTGTCGGGGGGTGCCTACGAGCAGTACTTC. Residues: CASSQNSRLSGGAYEQYF.

The V call is TRBV2, the J call TRBJ2-3; 8 bases map to TRBD2. The CDR3 has 16 amino acids. Looked up from germline, CDR1 is SNHLY and CDR2 is FYNNEI. Trimming took 1 base from V and 2 from J; bases not matched to a gene: 5. The CDR3 coding sequence is TGTGCCAGCAGTGAAGGGCGGGAGGTTTACACAGATACGCAGTATTTT. Encoded protein: CASSEGREVYTDTQYF.

CDR3 DNA sequence: TGTGCCAGCAGCAGGGCGGGACAGAAGTACGAGCAGTACTTC. Its protein product is CASSRAGQKYEQYF. This chain links TRBV13 with TRBJ2-7; TRBD1 is a possible D gene (7 bases). The germline V gene has CDR1 PRHDT and CDR2 FYEKMQ (reference sequence). There are 14 residues in the CDR3. V was cut by 5 bases and J by 4 bases, with 15 bases left in between. Full variable domain (remainder filled in from reference TRBV13 and TRBJ2-7): AAGVIQSPRHLIKEKRETATLKCYPIPRHDTVYWYQQGPGQDPQFLISFYEKMQSDKGSIPDRFSAQQFSDYHSELNMSSLELGDSALYFCASSRAGQKYEQYFGPGTRLTVT.

The chain is built from TRBV4-1 and TRBJ1-5; D gene unclear. CDR1 is MGHRA and CDR2 is YSYEKL in the germline V gene. The V gene lost 4 bases and the J gene lost 0 bases, with 7 bases spanning the gap. This CDR3 is 14 amino acids long. The CDR3: CASSLGSSNQPQHF. The DNA of the CDR3 is TGCGCCAGCAGCCTAGGGAGTAGCAATCAGCCCCAGCATTTT.

Details on this clone: Other DNA sequences in the sample encode the same CDR3. The CDR3 loop is CASSGRDNSYEQYF. CDR3 bases: TGTGCCAGCAGCGGTAGGGACAACTCCTACGAGCAGTACTTC. The rearrangement joins TRBV9 to TRBJ2-7; perhaps TRBD1 as D (6 bases). Germline values: CDR1 SGDLS, CDR2 YYNGEE. The CDR3 runs 14 residues. V was shortened by 3 bases and J by 0 bases, with 10 bases between the two germline ends.

This chain links TRBV30 with TRBJ2-2; unclear D gene. This CDR3 spans 15 amino acids. The ends were cut back, 1 base at V and 0 bases at J, with 9 bases in the middle. CDR1 and CDR2 from the germline V gene are GTSNPN and SVGIG (reference sequence). CDR3 residues: CAWSEPTPNTGELFF. The CDR3 DNA is TGTGCCTGGAGTGAACCCACCCCGAACACCGGGGAGCTGTTTTTT. Based on the CDR3 plus reference TRBV30 and TRBJ2-2, the full variable domain is SQTIHQWPATLVQPVGSPLSLECTVEGTSNPNLYWYRQAAGRGLQLLFYSVGIGQISSEVPQNLSASRPQDRQFILSSKKLLLSDSGFYLCAWSEPTPNTGELFFGEGSRLTVL.

V is TRBV7-9 and J is TRBJ1-4; 8 bases agree with TRBD1. CDR1 is SEHNR, CDR2 FQNEAQ, per germline (reference sequence). The CDR3 has 15 amino acids. Germline trimming cut 5 bases from V and 8 bases from J; bases unmatched to any gene: 10. CDR3 sequence (DNA): TGTGCCAGCAGCGGCGTCAGGGGGCAAAGGGAAAAACTGTTTTTT. Translating gives CASSGVRGQREKLFF.

The chain links TRBV5-1 to TRBJ2-7, with TRBD2 identical over 14 bases. This CDR3 comprises 20 residues. Looked up from germline, CDR1 is SGHRS and CDR2 is YFSETQ. The V segment lost 0 bases and the J segment 3 bases; nucleotides outside the gene matches: 14. In DNA form, the CDR3 reads TGCGCCAGCAGCTTGGTTATTCTGTGGGGGGGGACTAGCGGGAGCTACGAGCAGTACTTC. Its protein product is CASSLVILWGGTSGSYEQYF.

CDR3 sequence (DNA): TGTGCCAGCAGCTTAGGCGGGAGGGAGGCACTTGAGCAGTTCTTC. Protein product: CASSLGGREALEQFF. This chain uses TRBV7-9 with TRBJ2-1, with 9 positions matching TRBD2. CDR3 length: 15 amino acids. After removal of 1 base from V and 9 bases from J, the junction contained 7 bases not matched to a gene. Germline CDR1 SEHNR, CDR2 FQNEAQ (reference sequence).

J is TRBJ1-1 and V is TRBV6-5, with a tentative D call TRBD1 (6 bases). The V gene lost 8 bases and the J gene lost 6 bases, with 19 bases spanning the gap. The CDR3 contains 14 residues. CDR1 MNHEY and CDR2 SVGAGI come from the germline V gene. The CDR3: CASSDDRKVPEAFF. The CDR3 nucleotides are TGTGCCAGCTCCGACGACAGGAAGGTCCCTGAAGCTTTCTTT.

The rearrangement links TRBV28 to TRBJ2-7; TRBD1 or TRBD2 may be the D gene (5 bases each). The V end lost 3 bases, the J end lost 9 bases, and 27 bases lay between the germline ends. Germline assignment: CDR1 MDHEN and CDR2 SYDVKM. The CDR3 extends over 17 amino acids. The CDR3 reads CASSFTRDPGYPIPQYF. The CDR3 DNA sequence: TGTGCCAGCAGTTTCACTCGGGACCCGGGTTACCCAATCCCGCAGTACTTC.

The DNA for the CDR3 is TGCGCCAGCAGCCCCGGGGGTAGCGGGAGCCCAGATACGCAGTATTTT. Translated, it gives CASSPGGSGSPDTQYF. V usage is TRBV5-1 and J usage is TRBJ2-3, with 9 bases fitting TRBD2. CDR1 SGHRS and CDR2 YFSETQ come from the germline V gene. CDR3 length equals 16 residues. The ends lost 4 bases at V and 4 bases at J; junction bases unmatched: 10.

The V call is TRBV27, the J call TRBJ2-2; D may be TRBD1 or TRBD2 (5 bases each). CDR1 is MNHEY and CDR2 is SMNVEV in the germline V gene (reference sequence). V lost 6 bases and J lost 3, with 14 bases in between. The CDR3 consists of 15 residues. CDR3 sequence: CASSHPGRDTGELFF. As DNA, the CDR3 is TGTGCCAGCAGCCATCCGGGGCGGGACACCGGGGAGCTGTTTTTT.